This TCR beta chain was sequenced during a study of blood T cell repertoires in COVID-19. Study-level background: Specimens from acute and convalescent COVID-19 originated in the United States, Italy and Spain. The analysed material was cDNA or gDNA that came from T cells, B-cell-depleted T cells, or PBMCs.

CDR1 and CDR2 from the germline V gene are LNHDA and SQIVND (reference sequence). The CDR3 has 13 amino acids. The J segment lost 5 bases and the V segment lost 6 bases, leaving 5 bases of the junction unmatched. TCRdb's copy holds only in-frame clones and misses some; the assay was immunoSEQ multiplex PCR. The sample carries about 140,000 clones, around nine tenths recorded once. The rearrangement uses TRBV19 and TRBJ1-2; 8 bases map to TRBD1. This TCR derives from a man in his 60s with active or convalescent COVID-19. Sequencing input: peripheral blood. This CDR3 is CASSLTGVYGYTF. In DNA, the CDR3 is TGTGCCAGTAGCCTGACAGGGGTGTATGGCTACACCTTC.